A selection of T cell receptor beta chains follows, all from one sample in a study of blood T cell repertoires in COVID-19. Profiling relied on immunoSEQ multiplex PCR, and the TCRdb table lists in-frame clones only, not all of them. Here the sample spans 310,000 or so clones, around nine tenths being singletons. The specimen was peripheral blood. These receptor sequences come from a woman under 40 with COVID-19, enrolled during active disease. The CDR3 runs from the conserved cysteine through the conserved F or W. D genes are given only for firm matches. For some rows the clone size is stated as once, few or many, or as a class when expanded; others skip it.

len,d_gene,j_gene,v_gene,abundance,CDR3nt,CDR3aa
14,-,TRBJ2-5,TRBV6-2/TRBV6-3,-,TGTGCCAGCAGTTACGCGGGACCCGGGGAGACCCAGTACTTC,CASSYAGPGETQYF
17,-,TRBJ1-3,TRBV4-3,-,TGCGCCAGCAGCCAAGATCTTGTAGGGGCCTCTGGAAACACCATATATTTT,CASSQDLVGASGNTIYF
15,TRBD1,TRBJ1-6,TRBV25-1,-,TGTGCCAGCAGAGAGAGGGACAGGGAAGGATCACCCCTCCACTTT,CASRERDREGSPLHF
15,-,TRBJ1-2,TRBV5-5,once,TGTGCCAGCAGCTCCGCTAATCCGTTCGGGTATGGCTACACCTTC,CASSSANPFGYGYTF
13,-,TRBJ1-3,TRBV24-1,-,TGTGCCACCAGTGACAGCTCTGGAAACACCATATATTTT,CATSDSSGNTIYF
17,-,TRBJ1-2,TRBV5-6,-,TGTGCCAGCAGCTTACAACCGGGTCAGGGGTTGCACTATGGCTACACCTTC,CASSLQPGQGLHYGYTF
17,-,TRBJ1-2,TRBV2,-,TGTGCCAGCAGTGACAACCACGCCGATACATCAGATAAGGGCTACACCTTC,CASSDNHADTSDKGYTF
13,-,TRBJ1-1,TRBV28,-,TGTGCCAGCAGTTTCCCGGGGGGGGCTGAAGCTTTCTTT,CASSFPGGAEAFF
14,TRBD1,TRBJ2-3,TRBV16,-,TGTGCCAGCAGCAGACCGGGACAGGGACATACGCAGTATTTT,CASSRPGQGHTQYF
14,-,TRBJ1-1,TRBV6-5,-,TGTGCCAGCAGTTCCCTGGGGGGAAACACTGAAGCTTTCTTT,CASSSLGGNTEAFF
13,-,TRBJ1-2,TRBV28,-,TGTGCCAGCAGAACTGCAGGCAGCTATGGCTACACCTTC,CASRTAGSYGYTF
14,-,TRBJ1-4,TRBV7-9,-,TGTGCCAGCAGCTTACCAGGGTTGACTGAAAAACTGTTTTTT,CASSLPGLTEKLFF
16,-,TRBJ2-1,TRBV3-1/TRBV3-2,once,TGTGCCAGCAGCCCCCTCGGGGCGGGACAGAACAATGAGCAGTTCTTC,CASSPLGAGQNNEQFF
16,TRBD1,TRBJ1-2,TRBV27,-,TGTGCCAGCAGTTCTTGGGCCAAGGACAGGCACTATGGCTACACCTTC,CASSSWAKDRHYGYTF
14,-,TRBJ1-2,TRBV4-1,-,TGCGCCAGCAGCCAAACACAGGCTAACTATGGCTACACCTTC,CASSQTQANYGYTF
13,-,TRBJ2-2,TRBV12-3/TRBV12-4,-,TGTGCCAGCAGTTTACCAGGGGCCGGGGAGCTGTTTTTT,CASSLPGAGELFF
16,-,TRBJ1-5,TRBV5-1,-,TGCGCCAGCAGCTTGGCTGGAGGGGACGGCAATCAGCCCCAGCATTTT,CASSLAGGDGNQPQHF
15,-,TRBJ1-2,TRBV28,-,TGTGCCAGCAGTCCGCCCCTTAGACGGAGCTATGGCTACACCTTC,CASSPPLRRSYGYTF
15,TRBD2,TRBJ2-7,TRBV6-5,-,TGTGCCAGCAGCCTCCCTAGCGGTAGCTCCTACGAGCAGTACTTC,CASSLPSGSSYEQYF
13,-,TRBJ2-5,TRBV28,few,TGTGCCAGCAGTCCCGATGGGGTAAGGGGCCAGTACTTC,CASSPDGVRGQYF
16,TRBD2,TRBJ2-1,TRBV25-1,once,TGTGCCAGCAGTGAACCGGGACTAGCGGTTTACAATGAGCAGTTCTTC,CASSEPGLAVYNEQFF
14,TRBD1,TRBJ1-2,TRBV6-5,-,TGTGCCAGCAGTTACGGGACAGGGAACTATGGCTACACCTTC,CASSYGTGNYGYTF
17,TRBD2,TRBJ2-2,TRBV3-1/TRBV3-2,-,TGTGCCAGCAGCCATATCGGGACTAGCCGGAACACCGGGGAGCTGTTTTTT,CASSHIGTSRNTGELFF
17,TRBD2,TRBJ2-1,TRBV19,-,TGTGCCAGTAGTATAGTAGCAGCGGGATTTGCCTACAATGAGCAGTTCTTC,CASSIVAAGFAYNEQFF
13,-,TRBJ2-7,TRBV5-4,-,TGTGCCAGCAGCTCCCGCGACTCCTACGAGCAGTACTTC,CASSSRDSYEQYF
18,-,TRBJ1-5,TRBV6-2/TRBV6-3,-,TGTGCCAGCAGTTACTCGTCATCAGGGGCTTATAGCAATCAGCCCCAGCATTTT,CASSYSSSGAYSNQPQHF
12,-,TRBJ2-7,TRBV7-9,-,TGTGCCAGCAGCTTCGTCCCCTACGAGCAGTACTTC,CASSFVPYEQYF
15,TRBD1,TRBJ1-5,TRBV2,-,TGTGCCAGCAGATACACAGGGGGCAGGGATCAGCCCCAGCATTTT,CASRYTGGRDQPQHF
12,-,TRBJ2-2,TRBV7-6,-,TGTGCCAGCAGCCCCACCAGGGGGGAGCTGTTTTTT,CASSPTRGELFF
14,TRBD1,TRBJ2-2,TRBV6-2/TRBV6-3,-,TGTGCCAGCAGTTCCGCAGGGGGACCCGGGGAGCTGTTTTTT,CASSSAGGPGELFF
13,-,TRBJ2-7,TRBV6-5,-,TGTGCCAGCAGTTACCGGTCATCCTACGAGCAGTACTTC,CASSYRSSYEQYF
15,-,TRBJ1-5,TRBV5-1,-,TGCGCCAGCAGCTTGGGGCCAGGTAGCAATCAGCCCCAGCATTTT,CASSLGPGSNQPQHF
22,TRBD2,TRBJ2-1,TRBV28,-,TGTGCCAGTCCCCGGGACAGGGCATGGGGGACTAGCGGAAACGGGGCCTACAATGAGCAGTTCTTC,CASPRDRAWGTSGNGAYNEQFF
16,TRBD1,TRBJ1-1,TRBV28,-,TGTGCCAGCAGACCCGGACAGGGGGCGGCGAACACTGAAGCTTTCTTT,CASRPGQGAANTEAFF
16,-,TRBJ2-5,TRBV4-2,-,TGTGCCAGCAGCCAAGGAGGGGGAATTGGGCAAGAGACCCAGTACTTC,CASSQGGGIGQETQYF
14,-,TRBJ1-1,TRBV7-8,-,TGTGCCAGCACCCACAAGGTACAGGGCACTGAAGCTTTCTTT,CASTHKVQGTEAFF
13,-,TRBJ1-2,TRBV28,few,TGTGCCAGCAGTCTACCGACAGACTATGGCTACACCTTC,CASSLPTDYGYTF
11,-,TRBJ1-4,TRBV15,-,TGTGCCACCAGCTTCGGGACACACTGGAATTTT,CATSFGTHWNF
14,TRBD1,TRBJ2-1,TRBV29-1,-,TGCAGCGTTTACCGGGACAGGGGTGCCAATGAGCAGTTCTTC,CSVYRDRGANEQFF
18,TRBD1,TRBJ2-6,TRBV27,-,TGTGCCAGCAGTTTATCGCCTGGACAGGGCAACGGGGCCAACGTCCTGACTTTC,CASSLSPGQGNGANVLTF
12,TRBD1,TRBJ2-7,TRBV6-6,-,TGTGCCAGCAGCCCGACAGGGGACGAGCAGTACTTC,CASSPTGDEQYF
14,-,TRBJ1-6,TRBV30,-,TGTGCCTGGAGTCGGGACGGAGGGAATTCACCCCTCCACTTT,CAWSRDGGNSPLHF
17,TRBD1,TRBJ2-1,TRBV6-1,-,TGTGCCAGCAGTGAGTGGGGAGGGGGACAGGGATACAATGAGCAGTTCTTC,CASSEWGGGQGYNEQFF
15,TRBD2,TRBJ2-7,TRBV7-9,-,TGTGCCAGCAGCTTAACGGGAGGGCTCCCCTACGAGCAGTACTTC,CASSLTGGLPYEQYF
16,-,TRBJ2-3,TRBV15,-,TGTGCCACCAGCAGATCTCCCGGGGTGCAGGCAGATACGCAGTATTTT,CATSRSPGVQADTQYF
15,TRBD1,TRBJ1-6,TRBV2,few,TGTGCCAGCAGGGAGGGGACAGCGGCGGGATCACCCCTCCACTTT,CASREGTAAGSPLHF
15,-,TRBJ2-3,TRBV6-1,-,TGTGCCAGCAGTGATTCGGGGTTTAGCACAGATACGCAGTATTTT,CASSDSGFSTDTQYF
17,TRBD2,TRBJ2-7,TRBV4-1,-,TGCGCCAGCAGCCAAGAACTTCCCGGGACTAGGGCCTACGAGCAGTACTTC,CASSQELPGTRAYEQYF
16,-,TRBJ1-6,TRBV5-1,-,TGCGCCAGCAGCCCCGGAGCAAGTCCATTGGCTTCACCCCTCCACTTT,CASSPGASPLASPLHF
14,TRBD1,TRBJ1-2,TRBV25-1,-,TGTGCCAGCAGTGTCGGACAGGGGGGCTATGGCTACACCTTC,CASSVGQGGYGYTF
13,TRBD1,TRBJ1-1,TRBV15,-,TGTGCCACCAACCGACAGGGGGGCACTGAAGCTTTCTTT,CATNRQGGTEAFF
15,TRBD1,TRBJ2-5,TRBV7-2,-,TGTGCCAGCAGCCCTAGACAGGGTACGGGAGAGACCCAGTACTTC,CASSPRQGTGETQYF
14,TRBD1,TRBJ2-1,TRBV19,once,TGTGCCAGTAGTGGGACAGGGTTTTCCGGTGAGCAGTTCTTC,CASSGTGFSGEQFF
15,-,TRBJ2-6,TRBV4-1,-,TGCGCCAGCAGCCAAGGGAGCTCTGGGGCCAACGTCCTGACTTTC,CASSQGSSGANVLTF
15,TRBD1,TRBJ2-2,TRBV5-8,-,TGTGCCAGCAGCCCGACAGGGGCGAGCGCCGGGGAGCTGTTTTTT,CASSPTGASAGELFF